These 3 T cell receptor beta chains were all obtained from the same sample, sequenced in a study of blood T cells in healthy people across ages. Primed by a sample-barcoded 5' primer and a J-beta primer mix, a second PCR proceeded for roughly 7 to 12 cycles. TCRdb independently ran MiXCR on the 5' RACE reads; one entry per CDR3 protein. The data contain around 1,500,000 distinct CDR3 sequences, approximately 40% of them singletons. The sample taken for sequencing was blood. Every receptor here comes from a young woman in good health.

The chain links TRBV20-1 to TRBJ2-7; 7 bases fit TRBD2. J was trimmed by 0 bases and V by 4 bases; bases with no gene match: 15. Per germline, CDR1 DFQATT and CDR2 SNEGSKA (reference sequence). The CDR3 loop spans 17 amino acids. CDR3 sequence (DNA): TGCAGTGCTAACCCGTTAGGGAGAGCGGGACGCTCCTACGAGCAGTACTTC. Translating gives CSANPLGRAGRSYEQYF.

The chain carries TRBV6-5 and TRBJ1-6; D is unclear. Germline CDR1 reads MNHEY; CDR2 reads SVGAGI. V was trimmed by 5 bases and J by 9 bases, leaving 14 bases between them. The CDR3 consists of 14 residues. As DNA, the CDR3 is TGTGCCAGCAGTGTGAGGGTAAAGGGTTCACCCCTCCACTTT. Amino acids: CASSVRVKGSPLHF.

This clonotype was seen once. The CDR3, as DNA: TGTGCCAGCTCACCACCTGGGATTGGGTCCTACGAGCAGTACTTC. It translates to CASSPPGIGSYEQYF. V gene TRBV18 combines with J gene TRBJ2-7, with D unresolved. Trimming removed 0 bases from V and 1 base from J, with 10 bases in between. The germline CDR1 and CDR2 sequences are KGHSH and LQKENI. This CDR3 is 15 amino acids long.